These 11 T cell receptor beta chains came from one sample sequenced in a study of T cells in Graves' hyperthyroidism and ophthalmopathy. Researchers took RNA transcripts and amplified the TCR beta CDR3 regions from them. TCR CDR3 regions were first amplified by RT-PCR with HTBI primers. TCRdb processed the multiplex PCR reads anew with MiXCR; each CDR3 protein has one entry. The table includes around 520,000 distinct CDR3 sequences, approximately 14% detected once. Sequencing input: blood. The source is a woman aged 18-35 years with Graves' hyperthyroidism.

As to this clonotype: With a much larger clone just one base away, this may be a read error. The chain couples TRBV6-1 to TRBJ2-3, with D perhaps matching TRBD2 (6 bases). CDR3 size: 14 residues. The V gene's germline CDR1 is MNHNS and CDR2 SASEGT. CDR3: CASSDAGRVDAQYF. The CDR3 DNA is TGTGCCAGCTCCGATGCCGGGAGAGTAGATGCGCAGTATTTT.

A few counts support this clonotype. The chain combines TRBV20-1 with TRBJ1-5; 7 bases agree with TRBD1. Germline V gives CDR1 DFQATT, CDR2 SNEGSKA (reference sequence). The CDR3 spans 17 residues. V gave up 3 bases and J gave up 3 bases; unmatched junction bases: 14. The CDR3 is CSASDFLTGKHNQPQHF. The CDR3 DNA follows: TGCAGTGCTAGTGACTTTTTGACAGGGAAACACAATCAGCCCCAGCATTTT.

This clonotype was seen repeatedly, ten times or more. This chain connects TRBV27 to TRBJ2-7, with D hard to call. Trimming pared 6 bases from V and 6 bases from J, leaving 15 bases between. This CDR3 contains 13 residues. CDR1 and CDR2 (germline): MNHEY, SMNVEV (reference sequence). DNA for the CDR3: TGTGCCAGCAGCCCTAGAAGGCAGGCCGAGCAGTACTTC. It specifies CASSPRRQAEQYF.

The chain uses TRBV5-1 and TRBJ2-1, with D uncertain. The CDR3 runs 11 residues. Germline CDR1 and CDR2: SGHRS and YFSETQ. Trimming pared 1 base from V and 9 bases from J, leaving 5 bases between. CDR3 loop: CASSLKREQFF. DNA of the CDR3: TGCGCCAGCAGCTTGAAGCGTGAGCAGTTCTTC.

At least ten counts were recorded for this clonotype. The genes are TRBV24-1 and TRBJ2-1; D not certain. Per the germline V gene, CDR1 is KGHDR and CDR2 is SFDVKD. This CDR3 spans 14 amino acids. V gave up 4 bases and J gave up 10 bases, with 16 bases separating them. CDR3 bases: TGTGCCACCAGTGAGGGCCTTCTGAGAGAGGAGCAGTTCTTC. Its protein product is CATSEGLLREEQFF.

A few counts support this clonotype. The gene calls are TRBV12-3 or TRBV12-4 and TRBJ2-3; perhaps TRBD1 as D (6 bases). The CDR3 is 14 residues long. V was clipped by 6 bases and J by 1 base, with 11 bases between them. This CDR3 is CASRTTGRTDTQYF. The CDR3 nucleotides are TGTGCCAGCAGAACGACAGGCCGCACAGATACGCAGTATTTT.

The J gene is TRBJ2-5, the V gene TRBV30; TRBD1 is a possible D gene (6 bases). Germline lookup yields CDR1 GTSNPN and CDR2 SVGIG (reference sequence). The CDR3 is 12 amino acids. Trimming took off 0 bases at V and 4 bases at J, with 6 bases between the two ends. This CDR3 is CAWSVQGETQYF. DNA of the CDR3: TGTGCCTGGAGTGTACAGGGAGAGACCCAGTACTTC.

In this sample, this clonotype turned up many times. The chain recombines TRBV6-2 or TRBV6-3 with TRBJ2-2; D gene uncertain. CDR1 and CDR2 (germline): MNHEY, SVGEGT. There are 17 residues in the CDR3. Deletions cut 0 bases from V and 3 bases from J, with 14 bases between. The CDR3 loop is CASSYSIKVLDTGELFF. DNA for the CDR3: TGTGCCAGCAGTTACTCGATTAAAGTGCTGGACACCGGGGAGCTGTTTTTT.

This chain joins TRBV10-3 and TRBJ1-4; D is perhaps TRBD1 (6 bases). Trimming took 2 bases from V and 3 from J, leaving 7 bases between them. Germline V gene lookup returns CDR1 ENHRY and CDR2 SYGVKD. The CDR3 loop spans 14 amino acids. CDR3 region: CAISEPGANEKLFF. The CDR3 DNA reads TGTGCCATCAGTGAGCCAGGGGCTAATGAAAAACTGTTTTTT.

The rearrangement uses TRBV5-1 and TRBJ1-1; tentative D call: TRBD1 (5 bases). Germline V gene data show CDR1 as SGHRS and CDR2 as YFSETQ. The CDR3 sequence is 15 residues long. V lost 1 base, J lost 4 bases, and 14 bases lay in between. This CDR3 is CASSLISGDSTEAFF. In DNA, the CDR3 is TGCGCCAGCAGCTTGATCAGTGGGGACTCCACTGAAGCTTTCTTT.

This clonotype has a count of ten or more. The CDR3 region is CSARDVASGLNEQFF. DNA of the CDR3: TGCAGTGCTAGAGATGTGGCTAGCGGACTCAATGAGCAGTTCTTC. The J gene is TRBJ2-1, the V gene TRBV20-1; 7 positions match TRBD2. The CDR3 is 15 amino acids. Germline CDR1 reads DFQATT; CDR2 reads SNEGSKA (reference sequence). With 0 bases clipped from V and 6 bases from J, the junction kept 8 bases outside the gene matches.